The 5 T cell receptor beta chains reported below all come from one sample, sequenced in a study of T cell changes during pregnancy in multiple sclerosis. The table came from immunoSEQ multiplex PCR; TCRdb's copy has only in-frame clones and leaves some out. The repertoire holds about 58,000 clones, 91% seen once, with about 0.49% in the top ten. The sequencing used CD4+ T cells from peripheral blood mononuclear cells, collected after pregnancy. These receptors were collected from a female donor in good health, enrolled as a control in a pregnancy study.

The V and J genes are TRBV19 and TRBJ2-7; maybe TRBD1 (5 bases). Looked up from germline, CDR1 is LNHDA and CDR2 is SQIVND (reference sequence). This CDR3 comprises 13 residues. V shed 5 bases and J shed 6 bases, with 14 bases lying between them. CDR3 in DNA: TGTGCCAGTAGTTATGCTCAGGGTGCCGAGCAGTACTTC. Its translation is CASSYAQGAEQYF.

The V and J genes are TRBV7-8 and TRBJ1-1, with D unclear. V was cut by 8 bases and J by 2 bases, with 24 bases left in between. Germline values: CDR1 SGHVS, CDR2 FQNEAQ. The CDR3 length is 17 residues. The CDR3 DNA follows: TGTGCCAGCGATGAGCCCACTTGGAACAGCCCAAACACTGAAGCTTTCTTT. The encoded protein is CASDEPTWNSPNTEAFF.

V and J are TRBV19 and TRBJ1-5; the D gene is possibly TRBD1 (5 bases). V was pared by 6 bases and J by 6 bases, with 15 bases between. The length of the CDR3 is 14 residues. Germline CDR1 is LNHDA and CDR2 is SQIVND (reference sequence). For the CDR3, the DNA is TGTGCCAGTAGGTCGTCCCTCAGGGCTCAGCCCCAGCATTTT. Translating it yields CASRSSLRAQPQHF.

As DNA, the CDR3 is TGTGCCTCGGGACAGGGGGCCTCTGGGGCCAACGTCCTGACTTTC. Its protein is CASGQGASGANVLTF. This sequence joins TRBV27 and TRBJ2-6; TRBD1 agrees at 12 bases. Germline CDR1 is MNHEY and CDR2 is SMNVEV (reference sequence). V gave up 11 bases and J gave up 0 bases; unmatched junction bases: 2. The CDR3 has 15 residues.

V usage is TRBV30 and J usage is TRBJ2-7; the D is unclear. CDR3 length: 15 residues. CDR1 and CDR2 (germline): GTSNPN, SVGIG (reference sequence). Trimming took off 4 bases at V and 2 bases at J, with 18 bases between the two ends. The CDR3 sequence: CAWTTPFQVTYEQYF. The CDR3 region has the DNA TGTGCCTGGACCACCCCATTCCAGGTGACCTACGAGCAGTACTTC.